This T cell receptor (beta chain) is from a study of shared clonotypes between healthy human individuals. Whole-study results and caveats: How much donors shared clonotypes was expected to be affected by sequencing depth. Among several donors, approximately 5% of naive CD4 clonotypes were found in common.

The CD8 memory sample joined CD45RO+ cells and CCR7-negative CD45RA+ cells. J lost 4 bases, V lost 6 bases, and 14 bases had no gene match. Germline V lookup: CDR1 MNHEY, CDR2 SMNVEV (reference sequence). This CDR3 spans 17 amino acids. As for this clone: The antigen is undetermined.

Deep-level assay runs were performed. Produced via immunoSEQ multiplex PCR; TCRdb's table is partial and in-frame only. The sample lists 70,000 to 95,000 clones; about 61% were seen once. The source of this sequence is a young man in good health. Specimen: memory CD8+ T cells sorted from blood. Subset noted: CD45RO+ cells pooled with CCR7-negative TemRA cells. The V gene is TRBV27, the J gene TRBJ1-1; 10 nucleotides align to TRBD1. CDR3 coding DNA: TGTGCCAGCAGCCAGCGGGGTGGGACAGGGGATGGCACTGAAGCTTTCTTT. Translated, it gives CASSQRGGTGDGTEAFF.